This entry is about one T cell receptor (beta chain). The data are from a study of blood T cell repertoires in COVID-19. The overall study: T cells, B-cell-depleted T cells, or PBMCs supplied cDNA or gDNA.

Trimming removed 2 bases from V and 6 bases from J, with 8 bases in between. Germline CDR1 and CDR2: SGHTA and FQGNSA. This CDR3 region has 13 residues. Original data processing: Amplification of reference gene primers provided the estimated nucleated cell counts. TCRdb keeps only in-frame clones here, not all; method: immunoSEQ multiplex PCR. V and J calls and clone size are as listed in that table; D and trimming were resolved from the DNA. The data contain roughly 220,000 clones, around four fifths of them singletons. This receptor was obtained from a man aged 25-40 years with active or convalescent COVID-19. The chain carries TRBV7-2 and TRBJ2-1; D unresolved. The sample comprised peripheral blood. CDR3: CASSLYKLNEQFF. The CDR3 DNA sequence: TGTGCCAGCAGCTTATATAAACTCAATGAGCAGTTCTTC.